A selection of T cell receptor beta chains follows, all from one sample in a study of blood T cell repertoires in COVID-19. Sequencing was performed with immunoSEQ multiplex PCR; in TCRdb, only in-frame clones are kept and a portion is missing. Seen here are 150,000 to 200,000 clones, around four fifths observed once, and the top ten hold approximately 8%. The sample was PBMCs or T cells enriched from blood (not recorded which). The receptors here all came from a woman aged 50 to 60 who had recovered from COVID-19. Each CDR3 is given with its conserved first and last residue. Fields, in order: clone size, D gene, J gene, V gene, CDR3 protein, CDR3 DNA. A D gene is named only where the DNA matches it firmly. Clone sizes are given selectively: once, few, many, or a class where the clone is expanded.

NA NA TRBJ2-1 TRBV12-3/TRBV12-4 CASTISSYNEQFF TGTGCCAGCACGATTAGCTCCTACAATGAGCAGTTCTTC
few NA TRBJ2-7 TRBV4-2 CASSQGGETLRTYEQYF TGTGCCAGCAGCCAAGGGGGGGAGACACTTCGAACCTACGAGCAGTACTTC
NA TRBD2 TRBJ2-1 TRBV25-1 CASSPPLAGGGDDEQFF TGTGCCAGCAGCCCTCCCTTAGCGGGAGGGGGGGATGATGAGCAGTTCTTC
NA TRBD1 TRBJ1-4 TRBV27 CASSLQGANEKLFF TGTGCCAGCAGTCTACAGGGGGCGAATGAAAAACTGTTTTTT
NA TRBD2 TRBJ2-3 TRBV7-7 CASSLGSGGTTDTQYF TGTGCTAGCAGCTTAGGGAGCGGGGGTACCACAGATACGCAGTATTTT
NA NA TRBJ2-4 TRBV5-1 CASSLDGGKNIQYF TGCGCCAGCAGCTTGGATGGAGGGAAAAACATTCAGTACTTC
NA TRBD1 TRBJ1-2 TRBV5-1 CASSSIGGGGYTF TGCGCCAGCAGCTCCATAGGGGGCGGGGGCTACACCTTC
NA NA TRBJ2-7 TRBV20-1 CSAPGGYEQYF TGCAGTGCTCCAGGGGGGTACGAGCAGTACTTC
NA NA TRBJ1-5 TRBV19 CASVTGDQPQHF TGTGCCAGTGTTACAGGAGATCAGCCCCAGCATTTT
NA NA TRBJ2-7 TRBV6-2/TRBV6-3 CASSYSETTEQYF TGTGCCAGCAGTTACTCAGAAACAACCGAGCAGTACTTC
NA NA TRBJ1-1 TRBV28 CASSSYLFRVSGTEAFF TGTGCCAGCAGTTCCTACTTATTTCGGGTCTCGGGCACTGAAGCTTTCTTT
NA TRBD2 TRBJ2-1 TRBV9 CASSAGHSGGFEQFF TGTGCCAGCAGCGCCGGACATAGCGGGGGGTTTGAGCAGTTCTTC
once TRBD1 TRBJ2-7 TRBV11-3 CASSSDRGLNEQYF TGTGCCAGCAGCTCCGACAGGGGGCTCAACGAGCAGTACTTC
NA TRBD1 TRBJ2-2 TRBV4-3 CASSQDTGVNTGELFF TGCGCCAGCAGCCAAGATACAGGGGTGAACACCGGGGAGCTGTTTTTT
NA TRBD1 TRBJ1-5 TRBV6-5 CASGPGTGGVQPQHF TGTGCCAGCGGGCCCGGGACAGGGGGCGTTCAGCCCCAGCATTTT
once TRBD2 TRBJ2-3 TRBV11-2 CASSLELAGGQAQYF TGTGCCAGCAGCTTAGAACTAGCGGGGGGGCAGGCGCAGTATTTT
NA NA TRBJ1-1 TRBV19 CASGKVGVGTEAFF TGTGCCAGCGGTAAGGTAGGGGTGGGCACTGAAGCTTTCTTT
NA TRBD1 TRBJ1-2 TRBV6-5 CASRTGRFNYGYTF TGTGCCAGCAGGACAGGGCGATTTAACTATGGCTACACCTTC
NA TRBD2 TRBJ2-4 TRBV5-4 CASSGGTIGGENIQYF TGTGCCAGCAGCGGCGGGACGATTGGGGGGGAAAACATTCAGTACTTC
NA TRBD2 TRBJ2-7 TRBV6-5 CASSYSDKGGYEQYF TGTGCCAGCAGTTACTCGGACAAGGGAGGGTACGAGCAGTACTTC
few NA TRBJ1-2 TRBV5-1 CASSYSQSGGYGYTF TGCGCCAGCAGCTACAGCCAGTCCGGTGGGTATGGCTACACCTTC
NA TRBD1 TRBJ1-6 TRBV5-8 CASSLDRDRGIAYNSPLHF TGTGCCAGCAGCTTGGACCGGGACAGGGGCATAGCCTATAATTCACCCCTCCACTTT
NA NA TRBJ1-4 TRBV5-1 CASSLVAGSNEKLFF TGCGCCAGCAGCTTGGTGGCAGGCTCTAATGAAAAACTGTTTTTT
NA TRBD1 TRBJ1-2 TRBV7-2 CASSNRQGSYGYTF TGTGCCAGCAGCAACCGACAGGGCAGCTATGGCTACACCTTC
NA TRBD1 TRBJ2-7 TRBV5-1 CASSQGQFPYEQYF TGCGCCAGCAGTCAGGGACAGTTCCCCTACGAGCAGTACTTC
NA NA TRBJ2-5 TRBV28 CASSLRQGSKETQYF TGTGCCAGCAGTTTAAGGCAGGGCTCTAAAGAGACCCAGTACTTC
NA TRBD1 TRBJ2-1 TRBV4-1 CASSMDRGNEQFF TGCGCCAGCAGCATGGACAGGGGCAATGAGCAGTTCTTC
NA TRBD1 TRBJ1-6 TRBV5-4 CASSSGTGNSPLHF TGTGCCAGCAGCTCCGGGACAGGAAATTCACCCCTCCACTTT
NA NA TRBJ2-6 TRBV19 CASSAGQSITGANVLTF TGTGCCAGTTCAGCTGGACAGTCTATAACTGGGGCCAACGTCCTGACTTTC
NA NA TRBJ1-5 TRBV4-3 CASSQGGTGQRNQPQHF TGCGCCAGCAGCCAGGGGGGAACAGGTCAAAGAAATCAGCCCCAGCATTTT
NA TRBD1 TRBJ1-1 TRBV4-1 CASSPWTGLSENTEAFF TGCGCCAGCAGCCCTTGGACAGGGCTATCAGAGAACACTGAAGCTTTCTTT
NA NA TRBJ1-4 TRBV5-1 CASSLGRTGTTNEKLFF TGCGCCAGCAGCTTGGGCCGGACCGGGACAACTAATGAAAAACTGTTTTTT
NA NA TRBJ2-2 TRBV19 CASSKQGMNTGELFF TGTGCCAGTAGTAAGCAGGGGATGAACACCGGGGAGCTGTTTTTT
NA TRBD1 TRBJ2-1 TRBV6-6 CASSLGQVYNEQFF TGTGCCAGCAGTTTAGGACAGGTCTACAATGAGCAGTTCTTC
few NA TRBJ1-2 TRBV9 CASSVSFRFPSGYTF TGTGCCAGCAGCGTTTCTTTTCGGTTTCCAAGTGGCTACACCTTC
NA NA TRBJ1-3 TRBV3-1/TRBV3-2 CASSQLGGGSGNTIYF TGTGCCAGCAGCCAGCTAGGCGGAGGCTCTGGAAACACCATATATTTT
NA TRBD2 TRBJ2-7 TRBV5-4 CASSLLTSGSYEQYF TGTGCCAGCAGCTTGTTGACTAGCGGGAGTTACGAGCAGTACTTC
NA NA TRBJ2-3 TRBV9 CASSVAPTSTDTQYF TGTGCCAGCAGCGTAGCCCCGACTAGCACAGATACGCAGTATTTT
NA NA TRBJ2-7 TRBV11-2 CASSYNGESYEQYF TGTGCCAGCAGCTATAACGGGGAATCCTACGAGCAGTACTTC
NA NA TRBJ2-1 TRBV11-2 CASSLETRQAYNEQFF TGTGCCAGCAGCTTAGAAACACGTCAGGCCTACAATGAGCAGTTCTTC
NA NA TRBJ2-5 TRBV5-4 CASSFIGRAQETQYF TGTGCCAGCAGTTTCATCGGGCGGGCTCAAGAGACCCAGTACTTC
NA TRBD1 TRBJ2-7 TRBV7-2 CASSLSRGLSYEQYF TGTGCCAGCAGCTTGAGCAGGGGGCTTTCGTACGAGCAGTACTTC
once TRBD2 TRBJ2-5 TRBV11-1 CASSLPSGGETQYF TGTGCCAGCAGCTTACCTAGCGGGGGAGAGACCCAGTACTTC
NA NA TRBJ1-2 TRBV6-4 CASRGHPYGYTF TGTGCCAGCAGGGGCCACCCCTATGGCTACACCTTC
once NA TRBJ1-2 TRBV28 CASSLGGGAGGYTF TGTGCCAGCAGTTTAGGCGGGGGCGCGGGGGGCTACACCTTC
NA TRBD2 TRBJ2-1 TRBV7-2 CASSRGLAGVGQFF TGTGCCAGCAGCAGAGGACTAGCGGGAGTAGGGCAGTTCTTC
NA TRBD1 TRBJ1-5 TRBV19 CASSQRQGARVNQPQHF TGTGCCAGTAGCCAGCGACAGGGGGCAAGGGTGAATCAGCCCCAGCATTTT
NA NA TRBJ1-3 TRBV7-2 CASSLGVSLSGNTIYF TGTGCCAGCAGCTTAGGTGTAAGCCTCTCTGGAAACACCATATATTTT
once NA TRBJ1-5 TRBV28 CAASWGLGQPQHF TGTGCCGCATCTTGGGGACTGGGACAGCCCCAGCATTTT
NA NA TRBJ2-1 TRBV3-1/TRBV3-2 CASSQVRGADNEQFF TGTGCCAGCAGCCAAGTCAGGGGAGCGGACAATGAGCAGTTCTTC
NA NA TRBJ2-1 TRBV19 CARAKAHRSYEQFF TGTGCCAGGGCCAAAGCACACCGTAGCTATGAGCAGTTCTTC
NA TRBD1 TRBJ1-6 TRBV19 CASHPKGQGYSPLHF TGTGCCAGTCACCCCAAGGGACAGGGGTATTCACCCCTCCACTTT
NA TRBD1 TRBJ1-2 TRBV3-1/TRBV3-2 CASTPRTGAYGYTF TGTGCCAGCACCCCCCGGACAGGGGCCTATGGCTACACCTTC
few NA TRBJ1-4 TRBV7-9 CASSSVREKLFF TGTGCCAGCAGCTCAGTTAGGGAGAAACTGTTTTTT
once NA TRBJ2-7 TRBV18 CASSLSTGPYEQYF TGTGCCAGCTCACTTTCGACAGGTCCCTACGAGCAGTACTTC